This T cell receptor beta chain appears in the sequencing data of a study of human T cells and chemical hapten exposure (dated by TCRdb to the early 2020s). As for the study more broadly: For sensitization, 2% DPC in acetone was applied to a roughly 2 cm by roughly 2 cm area of upper inner arm skin. Libraries were pooled for sequencing, and variation in per-sample TCR yields was attributed mainly to small differences in library volumes within the pool. Patch testing on the upper back used Finn chambers containing 0.01% DPC, with scoring done after 6 days according to International Contact Dermatitis Research Group standards. Blood was sampled from patients pre-sensitization (week 0) and at 2, 6 and about 24 weeks after DPC sensitization. Throughout the approximately 24-week study period, patients were also given weekly therapeutic DPC doses on the scalp. Approximately 30 alopecia patients provided blood for TCR sequencing at one to four time points (pre-sensitization, 2, 6 and 24 weeks). Peripheral blood TCR repertoire changes were tracked in vivo in alopecia patients during primary and secondary sensitization to the hapten diphenylcyclopropenone (DPC). The mostly female patient cohort included alopecia areata with under or over 50% scalp involvement, alopecia totalis and alopecia universalis. Overall study outcomes, separate from this receptor: Expanded TCRs formed significantly more large CDR3 similarity clusters than pre-sensitization or healthy control sets, consistent with antigen-driven responses. No change with DPC sensitization was found in the number of TCRs above 1 in 1000 frequency, and no evidence of global repertoire structure alterations was found. Alopecia, a presumed autoimmune disease, was present in all patients, so the immune response of the patients might differ from that of healthy individuals. Repeated subsampling changed both the strength of the expansion versus patch-test correlation and the threshold at which the correlation became significant. The number of PT1 expanded TCRs positively correlated with patch test score, significant at thresholds 8, 16 and 32 but not 4.

Taken from cysteine to phenylalanine, the CDR3 has 16 residues. The retained sequence is limited to the CDR3, 48 bases, with the frame set at the first base. Trimming removed 9 bases from V and 0 bases from J, leaving 18 bases between the germline ends. CDR1 LNHNV and CDR2 YYDKDF were looked up in the germline V gene (reference sequence). Sample time point, as interpreted from the label and publication: patch test 1, 2 weeks after DPC sensitization. The meaning of the sample's treatment or condition label: therapeutic diphenylcyclopropenone sensitization with weekly scalp DPC. At every patch-test visit, the blood draw took place before the patch test was put on. Eligible patients were aged 18 to 70, diagnosed with alopecia, deemed suitable for DPC therapy, and excluded if pregnant. Unfractionated whole blood was collected in Tempus Blood RNA tubes, and total RNA was extracted from that blood. About this clonotype: This receptor's antigen is unknown. No base-level quality is on record; no much larger clone is a single base apart.

The library was prepared using RACE. The reads were generated on a NextSeq 500. During library preparation, unique molecular identifiers were attached to individual cDNA molecules so that TCRs could be counted quantitatively and reproducibly. Each blood RNA sample was used to sequence both TCR alpha and TCR beta chains. The paper's processing steps were these. Samples had a median of 95,638 TCRs, with a range from roughly 23,224 to 700,000. V, J and CDR3 annotation of the TCR reads was carried out using the Decombinator software suite. To make PS versus PT1 abundance plots, every sample was subsampled to the same number of TCRs (28,000). TCRs were defined as expanded if absent before sensitization and observed at least eight times at the 2-week time point. TCRdb trimmed public reads at Q25 via fastp, called clones via MiXCR and kept in-frame beta chains. CDR3 protein sequences are deduplicated, and each keeps its most common genes and DNA. The V and J calls shown here were made by TCRdb, not taken from the authors' results. For this sample there are just over 80,000 distinct CDR3 sequences; approximately 11% appear just once. Together, the top ten hold approximately 4.6% of the sample.

The source material was whole blood, sampled in connection with sensitization to the hapten diphenylcyclopropenone (DPC). The sequence was collected from a woman aged 50 to 60 with alopecia areata. Some clones in this sample may be carry-over from other donors' samples. The V and J segments used are TRBV15 and TRBJ1-5; TRBD1 is a possible D gene, resting on 6 matching bases. The CDR3 reads CATGGGQPNSNQPQHF. The nucleotide sequence reads TGTGCCACTGGGGGTGGACAGCCGAATAGCAATCAGCCCCAGCATTTT.